The entry that follows covers one T cell receptor (beta chain) sequence. V was clipped by 10 bases and J by 2 bases, with 12 bases between them. This CDR3 comprises 12 residues. CDR1 and CDR2 from the germline V gene are MDHEN and SYDVKM. The data originate from a study of blood T cell repertoires in COVID-19. On the study more broadly: Samples of COVID-19 (acute and convalescent) were obtained from the United States, Italy and Spain.

As handled by the study authors: Reference gene primer amplification in the assay estimated nucleated cell counts. This table comes from immunoSEQ multiplex PCR, and its TCRdb copy is limited to in-frame clones, with some not included. That table is the source of V, J and clone size, and D and trimming were worked out from the DNA. The sample holds 110,000 to 150,000 clones, around nine tenths seen once. The clonotype comes from a woman aged 60-75 years with acute or convalescent COVID-19. The rearrangement uses TRBV28 and TRBJ2-7; D is ambiguous. The sequenced sample was peripheral blood. This chain's CDR3 is CATSRVAYEQYF. CDR3 in DNA: TGTGCCACCTCTCGGGTAGCCTACGAGCAGTACTTC.